This T cell receptor (beta chain) was recorded in a study of shared clonotypes between healthy human individuals. V lost 8 bases, J lost 8 bases, and 7 bases stayed unmatched. Germline values: CDR1 LNHNV, CDR2 YYDKDF (reference sequence). This CDR3 has 12 residues. To note about this clone: Its antigen is not known.

Study-level findings and limits: Clonotypes which were not shared had lower generation probabilities than clonotypes that all four donors shared. Sampling involved blood alone; tissue repertoires likely differ.

The repertoire was sequenced with immunoSEQ multiplex PCR; TCRdb's copy has only in-frame clones and lacks some. The sample yields around 510,000 clones, roughly 95% seen once. J is TRBJ1-2 and V is TRBV15; TRBD1 aligns across 8 bases. Source material: naive CD4+ T cells sorted from blood. Subset of the sample: CD45RA+ positively selected. This TCR came from a woman aged 25 to 45 in good health. The chain's CDR3 is CATGQGGGGYTF. The CDR3, as DNA: TGTGCCACCGGACAGGGAGGAGGGGGCTACACCTTC.